Below, 27 T cell receptor beta chains from the same sample are listed, as sequenced in a study of T cells in Graves' hyperthyroidism and ophthalmopathy. The investigators amplified TCR beta CDR3 regions from RNA transcripts. First-round RT-PCR with HTBI primers amplified the TCR CDR3 region. TCRdb itself ran the multiplex PCR reads through MiXCR, one entry per CDR3 protein. This sample carries 250,000 to 300,000 distinct CDR3 sequences, roughly 19% of them seen once, and the ten largest clones take approximately 37%. Sequencing was performed on blood. The receptors derive from a man between 50 and 59 years old with Graves' ophthalmopathy.

This clonotype showed up just a few times. The V call is TRBV27, the J call TRBJ2-7, with a possible D match to TRBD2 (5 bases). Germline lookup yields CDR1 MNHEY and CDR2 SMNVEV (reference sequence). V was pared by 5 bases and J by 2 bases, with 10 bases between. CDR3 length: 13 amino acids. DNA of the CDR3: TGTGCCAGCAGTGAGAGGGCAGCCTACGAGCAGTACTTC. This encodes CASSERAAYEQYF.

The chain links TRBV24-1 to TRBJ2-6; D not certain. CDR3 length equals 14 residues. Trimming cost V 2 bases and J 4 bases, with 5 bases left between them. Germline V gives CDR1 KGHDR, CDR2 SFDVKD. The DNA of the CDR3 is TGTGCCACCAGTGATTCACCGGGGGCCAACGTCCTGACTTTC. Translating gives CATSDSPGANVLTF.

This clonotype appeared many times. The chain recombines TRBV6-1 with TRBJ1-1, with 10 bases aligning to TRBD1. J was trimmed by 4 bases and V by 6 bases; bases with no gene match: 2. The CDR3 is made up of 13 amino acids. Germline loops: CDR1 MNHNS, CDR2 SASEGT. The CDR3 protein is CASRRTGGTEAFF. The DNA of the CDR3 is TGTGCCAGCAGACGGACAGGGGGCACTGAAGCTTTCTTT.

This sequence joins TRBV3-1 and TRBJ2-1; D might be TRBD2 (5 bases). CDR3 size: 15 residues. CDR1 is LGHDT, CDR2 YNNKEL, per germline (reference sequence). V was trimmed by 1 base and J by 2 bases, leaving 9 bases between them. CDR3: CASSQGAGPYNEQFF. CDR3 DNA sequence: TGTGCCAGCAGCCAAGGGGCGGGCCCCTACAATGAGCAGTTCTTC.

In its sample, this clonotype was seen a few times. V usage is TRBV10-3 and J usage is TRBJ1-2, with D unresolved. CDR1 and CDR2 from the germline V gene are ENHRY and SYGVKD. Trimming took off 0 bases at V and 4 bases at J, with 9 bases between the two ends. The CDR3 has 14 amino acids. The CDR3 DNA follows: TGTGCCATCAGTGAGTCCGGCCAGGCCTATGGCTACACCTTC. This gives the protein CAISESGQAYGYTF.

The chain links TRBV6-4 to TRBJ2-5, with D unclear. Germline V gene sequence: CDR1 MRHNA, CDR2 SNTAGT. CDR3 length equals 15 residues. V lost 0 bases and J lost 5, with 13 bases in between. The CDR3 nucleotides read TGTGCCAGCAGTGACTCGGCGGCCTCCCGGGAGACCCAGTACTTC. This sequence encodes CASSDSAASRETQYF.

This clonotype has only a few counts. The chain couples TRBV6-1 to TRBJ2-1, with 10 positions matching TRBD2. Looked up from germline, CDR1 is MNHNS and CDR2 is SASEGT. Unmatched junction bases numbered 7, after V lost 5 bases and J lost 3 bases. The CDR3 is 16 residues long. CDR3 sequence (DNA): TGTGCCAGCAGTTTGACTCTAGCGGGAGTCTACAATGAGCAGTTCTTC. It encodes CASSLTLAGVYNEQFF.

V is TRBV7-9 and J is TRBJ2-7; D gene uncertain. V was trimmed by 1 base and J by 7 bases, leaving 8 bases between them. Germline-derived CDR1 and CDR2 are SEHNR and FQNEAQ (reference sequence). This CDR3 has 12 residues. CDR3 nucleotides: TGTGCCAGCAGCTTAGGGCGGCAAGAGCAGTACTTC. This gives the protein CASSLGRQEQYF. Looking up the rest from reference TRBV7-9 and TRBJ2-7 gives the full variable domain: DTGVSQNPRHKITKRGQNVTFRCDPISEHNRLYWYRQTLGQGPEFLTYFQNEAQLEKSRLLSDRFSAERPKGSFSTLEIQRTEQGDSAMYLCASSLGRQEQYFGPGTRLTVT.

The sample holds many counts of this clonotype. The CDR3 DNA sequence: TGTGCCAGCAGCCCCCTACAGCGGGAGCGCACTAATACGCAGTATTTT. Its translation is CASSPLQRERTNTQYF. The chain combines TRBV3-1 with TRBJ2-3; 8 nucleotides line up with TRBD2. V shed 4 bases, J shed 7 bases, and the junction held 13 bases outside the gene matches. CDR1 and CDR2 from the germline V gene are LGHDT and YNNKEL (reference sequence). The CDR3 spans 16 residues.

This clonotype was seen ten or more times. The chain recombines TRBV24-1 with TRBJ2-1; D is perhaps TRBD2 (6 bases). Germline CDR1 reads KGHDR; CDR2 reads SFDVKD. V was pared by 1 base and J by 5 bases, with 17 bases between. The CDR3 contains 17 residues. The CDR3 sequence: CATSDFDYPTSNNEQFF. The CDR3 DNA reads TGTGCCACCAGTGATTTCGATTACCCGACTAGTAACAATGAGCAGTTCTTC.

This clonotype turned up a few times. This rearrangement joins TRBV6-1 to TRBJ1-2; D is uncertain. Germline V CDR1 and CDR2: MNHNS, SASEGT. Trimming removed 2 bases at V and 2 bases at J, with 12 bases between. CDR3 length: 15 residues. CDR3 amino acids: CASSEYTGSNYGYTF. The CDR3 DNA reads TGTGCCAGCAGTGAATATACGGGGTCGAACTATGGCTACACCTTC.

This clonotype was seen repeatedly, ten times or more. V is TRBV30 and J is TRBJ1-3; D might be TRBD1 (6 bases). CDR1 and CDR2 from the germline V gene are GTSNPN and SVGIG (reference sequence). The CDR3 runs 16 residues. Trimming stripped 7 bases from V and 1 base from J, with 20 bases between. CDR3 in DNA: TGTGCCTCAACTCAGGACAGTTTCGCTTCTGGAAACACCATATATTTT. Translating gives CASTQDSFASGNTIYF.

This clonotype was recorded many times. The rearrangement uses TRBV11-3 and TRBJ2-1, with TRBD2 identical over 8 bases. From germline, CDR1 is SGHNT and CDR2 YENEEA. This CDR3 has 14 residues. Trimming took 4 bases from V and 5 from J; bases not matched to a gene: 4. CDR3 nucleotide sequence: TGTGCCAGCAGCTACGACGGGGGGGACAATGAGCAGTTCTTC. Translated: CASSYDGGDNEQFF.

This clonotype was seen repeatedly, ten times or more. CDR3 protein: CASKSNYEQYF. CDR3 bases: TGTGCCAGCAAGAGTAACTACGAGCAGTACTTC. The J gene is TRBJ2-7, the V gene TRBV28, with unresolved D. V lost 7 bases and J lost 3, with 7 bases in between. The CDR3 has 11 amino acids. Looked up from germline, CDR1 is MDHEN and CDR2 is SYDVKM.

Many counts were recorded for this clonotype. J is TRBJ1-1 and V is TRBV3-1, with D possibly matching TRBD1 (5 bases). The germline V gene encodes CDR1 LGHDT and CDR2 YNNKEL (reference sequence). V was trimmed by 6 bases and J by 6 bases, leaving 8 bases between them. CDR3 length: 11 residues. In DNA form, the CDR3 reads TGTGCCAGCAGTCAACAGGCTGAAGCTTTCTTT. This translates into CASSQQAEAFF. Combining the CDR3 with reference TRBV3-1 and TRBJ1-1 gives the whole variable domain DTAVSQTPKYLVTQMGNDKSIKCEQNLGHDTMYWYKQDSKKFLKIMFSYNNKELIINETVPNRFSPKSPDKAHLNLHINSLELGDSAVYFCASSQQAEAFFGQGTRLTVV.

This clonotype has a count of ten or more. V is TRBV19 and J is TRBJ1-1, with D maybe TRBD1 (5 bases). V lost 4 bases, J lost 1 base, and 10 bases lay in between. The CDR3 runs to 14 residues. Germline CDR1 reads LNHDA; CDR2 reads SQIVND (reference sequence). The CDR3 sequence: CASSSQTANTEAFF. DNA for the CDR3: TGTGCCAGTAGTAGTCAGACAGCGAACACTGAAGCTTTCTTT.

This rearrangement joins TRBV4-1 to TRBJ2-3, with a weak D call TRBD1 (6 bases). Germline V gives CDR1 MGHRA, CDR2 YSYEKL. The CDR3 sequence is 16 residues long. Trimming took 5 bases from V and 0 from J, leaving 15 bases between them. CDR3 protein: CASSSPGHLSTDTQYF. Here the CDR3 DNA reads TGCGCCAGCAGCTCGCCGGGACACCTGAGCACAGATACGCAGTATTTT.

This clonotype has a handful of counts. The chain is built from TRBV5-1 and TRBJ2-1; a weak D match, TRBD2 (5 bases). The CDR3 is 15 residues long. CDR1 is SGHRS, CDR2 YFSETQ, per germline. The ends were cut back, 0 bases at V and 6 bases at J, with 13 bases in the middle. CDR3 amino acids: CASSLAVGVGNEQFF. CDR3 DNA: TGCGCCAGCAGCTTGGCCGTGGGAGTAGGCAATGAGCAGTTCTTC. The full variable domain, completed using reference TRBV5-1 and TRBJ2-1, is KAGVTQTPRYLIKTRGQQVTLSCSPISGHRSVSWYQQTPGQGLQFLFEYFSETQRNKGNFPGRFSGRQFSNSRSEMNVSTLELGDSALYLCASSLAVGVGNEQFFGPGTRLTVL.

This clonotype came up a few times. The V gene is TRBV7-2, the J gene TRBJ2-2, with a tentative D call TRBD1 (6 bases). This CDR3 has 19 amino acids. V lost 9 bases to trimming and J lost 2 bases, with 28 bases between them. Looked up from germline, CDR1 is SGHTA and CDR2 is FQGNSA. The CDR3 DNA is TGTGCCAGACTCCCCGGGCCGTTAGACAGGCGACATAACACCGGGGAGCTGTTTTTT. Its translation is CARLPGPLDRRHNTGELFF.

J is TRBJ2-1 and V is TRBV12-3 or TRBV12-4, with 9 bases that match TRBD1. V was clipped by 4 bases and J by 8 bases; unmatched bases: 9. The CDR3 spans 15 residues. The DNA of the CDR3 is TGTGCCAGCAGTTCATCCCGGGACAGGGAGGATGAGCAGTTCTTC. Its protein product is CASSSSRDREDEQFF.

The chain couples TRBV28 to TRBJ1-4; TRBD1 matches at 7 bases. The CDR3 runs 15 residues. V lost 3 bases and J lost 0; bases outside the gene matches: 1. The germline gives CDR1 MDHEN, CDR2 SYDVKM. The CDR3 coding sequence is TGTGCCAGCAGTTTGGGACAGACAACTAATGAAAAACTGTTTTTT. Translated, it gives CASSLGQTTNEKLFF. Filled out from reference TRBV28 and TRBJ1-4, the complete variable domain reads DVKVTQSSRYLVKRTGEKVFLECVQDMDHENMFWYRQDPGLGLRLIYFSYDVKMKEKGDIPEGYSVSREKKERFSLILESASTNQTSMYLCASSLGQTTNEKLFFGSGTQLSVL.

This clonotype was detected many times. The V gene is TRBV27, the J gene TRBJ1-3; D is perhaps TRBD1 (5 bases). This CDR3 is 14 amino acids long. The germline V and J ends were trimmed by 2 bases and 0 bases, with 5 bases remaining between them. Looked up from germline, CDR1 is MNHEY and CDR2 is SMNVEV (reference sequence). The CDR3 DNA is TGTGCCAGCAGTTTAAGGGGCTCTGGAAACACCATATATTTT. Translated: CASSLRGSGNTIYF.

This clonotype occurred a few times. The genes are TRBV19 and TRBJ1-5; perhaps TRBD1 as D (5 bases). Germline CDR1 is LNHDA and CDR2 is SQIVND (reference sequence). The CDR3 consists of 13 residues. Trimming cost V 6 bases and J 7 bases, with 13 bases left between them. As DNA, the CDR3 is TGTGCCAGTAGCAACACCCGACAGCAGCCCCAGCATTTT. This codes for CASSNTRQQPQHF.

The chain is built from TRBV27 and TRBJ1-4; a possible D gene is TRBD1 (6 bases). Germline-derived CDR1 and CDR2 are MNHEY and SMNVEV (reference sequence). Deletions cut 3 bases from V and 8 bases from J, with 13 bases between. The CDR3 has 14 residues. This CDR3 reads CASSFQGRGEKLFF. CDR3 DNA sequence: TGTGCCAGCAGTTTCCAGGGGAGAGGGGAAAAACTGTTTTTT. Full variable domain (missing parts from reference TRBV27 and TRBJ1-4): EAQVTQNPRYLITVTGKKLTVTCSQNMNHEYMSWYRQDPGLGLRQIYYSMNVEVTDKGDVPEGYKVSRKEKRNFPLILESPSPNQTSLYFCASSFQGRGEKLFFGSGTQLSVL.

This clonotype was seen ten or more times. The chain has TRBV6-1 and TRBJ2-1, with 14 bases fitting TRBD2. The V segment lost 1 base and the J segment 8 bases; nucleotides outside the gene matches: 1. CDR1 is MNHNS and CDR2 is SASEGT in the germline V gene. The CDR3 contains 15 residues. DNA of the CDR3: TGTGCCAGCAGTGAAGTGGGACTAGCGGGGGATGAGCAGTTCTTC. Translated, it gives CASSEVGLAGDEQFF.

V is TRBV7-2 and J is TRBJ2-5; 10 nucleotides match TRBD1. Germline loops: CDR1 SGHTA, CDR2 FQGNSA. The CDR3 length is 15 residues. Trimming cost V 5 bases and J 6 bases; bases outside gene matches: 9. This CDR3 reads CASSHKTGGIKTQYF. CDR3 nucleotides: TGTGCCAGCAGCCATAAGACAGGGGGCATAAAGACCCAGTACTTC.

At least ten counts were recorded for this clonotype. The chain is built from TRBV5-1 and TRBJ2-5, with D perhaps matching TRBD2 (5 bases). V lost 4 bases and J 5 bases, leaving 12 bases between the germline ends. The CDR3 loop spans 13 amino acids. From germline, CDR1 is SGHRS and CDR2 YFSETQ. The CDR3, as DNA: TGCGCCAGCAGCATAGGTAGAGGGGAGACCCAGTACTTC. Amino acid sequence: CASSIGRGETQYF.